The 21 T cell receptor beta chains below come from one sample, sequenced in a study of blood T cells in healthy people across ages. A second 7 to 11 cycle PCR used barcoded and J-beta primers. TCRdb reanalysed the 5' RACE reads using MiXCR and keeps one entry per CDR3 protein. The sample includes roughly 700,000 distinct CDR3 sequences, 49% seen only once; the top ten take roughly 30%. Input material: blood. All receptors come from a woman aged 55-69 years in good health.

This clonotype was counted a few times. The V call is TRBV4-3, the J call TRBJ2-4, with 12 bases fitting TRBD2. Matching the DNA end better, TRBJ2-7 makes the J call doubtful. There are 17 residues in the CDR3. Germline V gene data show CDR1 as LGHNA and CDR2 as YSLEER. The CDR3 DNA is TGCGCCAGCAGCCAAGATTCCGGACTAGCGGGAACCTACGAGCAGTACTTC. Protein sequence: CASSQDSGLAGTYEQYF.

V gene TRBV7-2 combines with J gene TRBJ2-3, with TRBD2 identical over 8 bases. This CDR3 spans 15 amino acids. Germline V gene sequence: CDR1 SGHTA, CDR2 FQGNSA. J lost 0 bases, V lost 5 bases, and 4 bases had no gene match. Written as DNA, the CDR3 is TGTGCCAGCAGCATGGGACTAGGGAGCACAGATACGCAGTATTTT. Translating gives CASSMGLGSTDTQYF.

This chain joins TRBV2 and TRBJ1-1; no clear D gene. Trimming shortened V by 4 bases and J by 1 base, and 10 bases separated the two germline ends. From germline, CDR1 is SNHLY and CDR2 FYNNEI. This CDR3 region has 14 residues. CDR3 nucleotides: TGTGCCAGCAGTGCAGTGGGCGGGAACACTGAAGCTTTCTTT. This encodes CASSAVGGNTEAFF.

The rearrangement joins TRBV24-1 to TRBJ2-3; D is unclear. The V end lost 6 bases, the J end lost 4 bases, and 7 bases lay between the germline ends. CDR3 size: 12 residues. CDR1 is KGHDR and CDR2 is SFDVKD in the germline V gene. The CDR3: CATSRSADTQYF. CDR3 bases: TGTGCCACCAGTCGGTCGGCAGATACGCAGTATTTT.

CDR3 loop: CASSQASGSTGGEQFF. DNA for the CDR3: TGTGCCAGCAGCCAAGCCAGCGGGAGTACAGGTGGTGAGCAGTTCTTC. This rearrangement joins TRBV4-2 to TRBJ2-1, with TRBD2 identical over 8 bases. J was trimmed by 9 bases and V by 1 base; bases with no gene match: 11. CDR1 LGHNA and CDR2 YNFKEQ come from the germline V gene. The CDR3 consists of 16 residues.

This clonotype was found a few times. The chain is built from TRBV4-2 and TRBJ2-1, with 12 bases lining up with TRBD2. CDR3 length: 16 residues. The germline CDR1 and CDR2 sequences are LGHNA and YNFKEQ. V gave up 3 bases and J gave up 5 bases; unmatched junction bases: 5. The CDR3 sequence: CASSQTSGSINNEQFF. CDR3 coding DNA: TGTGCCAGCAGCCAGACTAGCGGGAGTATCAACAATGAGCAGTTCTTC.

This clonotype was counted only a few times. This sequence joins TRBV27 and TRBJ1-4, with D perhaps matching TRBD1 (5 bases). Germline V gene lookup returns CDR1 MNHEY and CDR2 SMNVEV (reference sequence). Trimming removed 7 bases at V and 8 bases at J, with 20 bases between. CDR3 size: 15 residues. CDR3 sequence: CASTLLGGIREKLFF. DNA of the CDR3: TGTGCCAGCACCCTACTGGGGGGGATCCGCGAAAAACTGTTTTTT.

The V gene is TRBV20-1, the J gene TRBJ1-4; D is undetermined. This CDR3 is 14 amino acids long. CDR1 DFQATT and CDR2 SNEGSKA come from the germline V gene (reference sequence). Trimming stripped 1 base from V and 0 bases from J, with 6 bases between. CDR3 sequence: CSARAGSTNEKLFF. The DNA of the CDR3 is TGCAGTGCTAGAGCGGGGTCAACTAATGAAAAACTGTTTTTT.

This clonotype has more than one count but fewer than ten. This chain connects TRBV20-1 to TRBJ2-5; D unclear. In germline, CDR1 is DFQATT, CDR2 SNEGSKA (reference sequence). The length of the CDR3 is 12 residues. V was trimmed by 3 bases and J by 3 bases, leaving 8 bases between them. The CDR3 reads CSASQQEETQYF. The DNA for the CDR3 is TGCAGTGCTAGTCAGCAGGAAGAGACCCAGTACTTC.

V gene TRBV7-9 combines with J gene TRBJ1-1; D perhaps matches TRBD1 (6 bases). The CDR3 spans 13 residues. Germline-derived CDR1 and CDR2 are SEHNR and FQNEAQ (reference sequence). The ends were cut back, 5 bases at V and 8 bases at J, with 15 bases in the middle. The chain's CDR3 is CASSGAIGTEAFF. DNA of the CDR3: TGTGCCAGCAGCGGAGCTATCGGGACAGAAGCTTTCTTT.

This clonotype was observed a handful of times. CDR3 sequence: CASSQVRTGGEKLFF. Here the CDR3 DNA reads TGTGCCAGCAGCCAAGTCCGAACAGGAGGTGAAAAACTGTTTTTT. The chain recombines TRBV3-1 with TRBJ1-4; TRBD1 is a possible D gene (5 bases). With 1 base removed from V and 7 bases from J, the gap between germline ends came to 13 bases. This CDR3 comprises 15 residues. The V gene's germline CDR1 is LGHDT and CDR2 YNNKEL (reference sequence). Full variable domain (outside the CDR3, taken from reference TRBV3-1 and TRBJ1-4): DTAVSQTPKYLVTQMGNDKSIKCEQNLGHDTMYWYKQDSKKFLKIMFSYNNKELIINETVPNRFSPKSPDKAHLNLHINSLELGDSAVYFCASSQVRTGGEKLFFGSGTQLSVL.

The chain combines TRBV28 with TRBJ2-7, with TRBD1 matching 10 bases. CDR1 MDHEN and CDR2 SYDVKM come from the germline V gene. This CDR3 spans 16 amino acids. V dropped 5 bases and J dropped 3; count of bases not matched to a gene: 10. The CDR3 sequence is CASSTPGTGAGYEQYF. The DNA of the CDR3 is TGTGCCAGCAGTACCCCCGGGACAGGGGCGGGCTACGAGCAGTACTTC.

This clonotype was counted between two and nine times. CDR3 in DNA: TGTGCCAGCAGTATTAGCGGGAGAGAGGATGAGCAGTTCTTC. Encoded protein: CASSISGREDEQFF. The J gene is TRBJ2-1, the V gene TRBV27; TRBD2 aligns across 9 bases. Trimming took 5 bases from V and 8 from J; bases not matched to a gene: 7. This CDR3 region has 14 residues. Germline V gene sequence: CDR1 MNHEY, CDR2 SMNVEV (reference sequence).

The chain couples TRBV5-1 to TRBJ1-6; 7 bases are a match to TRBD1. CDR1 and CDR2 (germline): SGHRS, YFSETQ. V trimming: 4 bases; J trimming: 14 bases; junction bases outside the gene matches: 9. The CDR3 sequence is 13 residues long. Written as DNA, the CDR3 is TGCGCCAGCAGCCCGGAGGACAGGTCGGCCCTCCACTTT. This sequence encodes CASSPEDRSALHF.

The chain is built from TRBV3-1 and TRBJ2-7; D unclear. The V gene lost 0 bases and the J gene lost 5 bases, with 8 bases spanning the gap. The CDR3 covers 13 residues. Germline assignment: CDR1 LGHDT and CDR2 YNNKEL (reference sequence). DNA for the CDR3: TGTGCCAGCAGCCAAGAGTGGGTAGACGAGCAGTACTTC. This translates into CASSQEWVDEQYF.

This clonotype was counted a few times. This sequence joins TRBV15 and TRBJ2-3; D is perhaps TRBD2 (6 bases). The CDR3 length is 16 residues. V was pared by 1 base and J by 0 bases, with 11 bases between. Germline lookup yields CDR1 LNHNV and CDR2 YYDKDF (reference sequence). This chain's CDR3 is CATSRVAGLSTDTQYF. The CDR3 coding sequence is TGTGCCACCAGCAGAGTGGCGGGGTTAAGCACAGATACGCAGTATTTT.

The J gene is TRBJ1-2, the V gene TRBV5-1; TRBD1 matches at 7 bases. Per germline, CDR1 SGHRS and CDR2 YFSETQ. The CDR3 covers 15 residues. Trimming cost V 4 bases and J 3 bases; bases outside gene matches: 9. CDR3 sequence (DNA): TGCGCCAGCAGCATGACCGGGACAGACTACTATGGCTACACCTTC. It yields the protein CASSMTGTDYYGYTF.

This clonotype appeared once. The V and J genes are TRBV20-1 and TRBJ2-4; D is undetermined. CDR3 size: 14 residues. The V and J ends lost 3 bases and 0 bases respectively, with 9 bases between them. Germline CDR1 DFQATT, CDR2 SNEGSKA (reference sequence). In DNA form, the CDR3 reads TGCAGTGCTAGTCAGTTTCTAGCCAAAAACATTCAGTACTTC. The encoded protein is CSASQFLAKNIQYF.

The genes are TRBV12-3 or TRBV12-4 and TRBJ2-3; TRBD2 matches at 9 bases. The length of the CDR3 is 14 residues. V was pared by 6 bases and J by 6 bases, with 7 bases of the junction left unmatched. The CDR3 bases are TGTGCCAGCAGGGTAGCGGGAGTAGCTGATACGCAGTATTTT. Translation: CASRVAGVADTQYF.

The gene calls are TRBV5-1 and TRBJ2-5, with D uncertain. Germline-derived CDR1 and CDR2 are SGHRS and YFSETQ. The CDR3 loop spans 11 amino acids. V lost 5 bases and J lost 5, with 7 bases in between. CDR3 DNA sequence: TGCGCCAGCAGGGAAAGGGAGACCCAGTACTTC. Translating gives CASRERETQYF.

This clonotype was seen more than once but under ten times. This chain connects TRBV4-3 to TRBJ2-3; 12 bases map to TRBD2. Germline CDR1 reads LGHNA; CDR2 reads YSLEER. After removal of 0 bases from V and 3 bases from J, the junction contained 4 bases not matched to a gene. The CDR3 spans 17 residues. CDR3 region: CASSQEMTSGSTDTQYF. CDR3 sequence (DNA): TGCGCCAGCAGCCAAGAAATGACTAGCGGGAGTACAGATACGCAGTATTTT.